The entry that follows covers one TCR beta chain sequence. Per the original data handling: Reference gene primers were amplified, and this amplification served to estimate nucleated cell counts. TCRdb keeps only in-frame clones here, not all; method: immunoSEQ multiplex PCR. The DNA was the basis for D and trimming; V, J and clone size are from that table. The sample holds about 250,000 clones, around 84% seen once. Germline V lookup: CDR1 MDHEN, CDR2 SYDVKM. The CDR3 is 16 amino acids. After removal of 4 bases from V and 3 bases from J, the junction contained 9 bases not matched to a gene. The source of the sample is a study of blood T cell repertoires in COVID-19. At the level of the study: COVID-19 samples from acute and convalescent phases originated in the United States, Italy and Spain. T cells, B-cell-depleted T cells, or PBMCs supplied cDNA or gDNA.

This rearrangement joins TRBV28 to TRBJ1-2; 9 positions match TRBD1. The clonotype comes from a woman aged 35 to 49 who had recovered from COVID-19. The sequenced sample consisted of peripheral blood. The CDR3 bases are TGTGCCAGCAGTTCCTACGGACAGGGGTCTGACTATGGCTACACCTTC. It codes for CASSSYGQGSDYGYTF.